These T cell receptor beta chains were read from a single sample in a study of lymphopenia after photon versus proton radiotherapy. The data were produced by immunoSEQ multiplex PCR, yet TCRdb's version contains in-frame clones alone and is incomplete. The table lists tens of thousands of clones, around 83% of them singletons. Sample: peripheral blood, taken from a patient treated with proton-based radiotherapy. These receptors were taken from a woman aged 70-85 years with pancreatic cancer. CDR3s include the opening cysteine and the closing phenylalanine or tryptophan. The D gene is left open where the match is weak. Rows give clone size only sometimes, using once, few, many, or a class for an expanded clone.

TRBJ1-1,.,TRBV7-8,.,CASSPHSRNTEAFF,TGTGCCAGCAGCCCCCACTCTCGGAACACTGAAGCTTTCTTT
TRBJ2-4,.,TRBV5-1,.,CASWGTRLAIAKNIQYF,TGCGCCAGCTGGGGGACCCGCCTAGCCATAGCCAAAAACATTCAGTACTTC
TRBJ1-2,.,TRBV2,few,CASSKDGSLSYGYTF,TGTGCCAGCAGTAAGGACGGCAGCCTTTCCTATGGCTACACCTTC
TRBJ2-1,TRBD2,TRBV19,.,CASSAWVGTSGGNEQFF,TGTGCCAGTAGTGCGTGGGTCGGGACTAGCGGGGGCAATGAGCAGTTCTTC
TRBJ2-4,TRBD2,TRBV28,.,CASSPLAGEANIQYF,TGTGCCAGCAGTCCCTTAGCGGGAGAGGCAAACATTCAGTACTTC
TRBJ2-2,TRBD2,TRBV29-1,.,CSVVGVPGGSTGELFF,TGCAGCGTTGTAGGGGTACCGGGAGGCTCCACCGGGGAGCTGTTTTTT
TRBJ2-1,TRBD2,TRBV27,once,CASSFLVELAGGPYNEQFF,TGTGCCAGCAGTTTCCTAGTGGAACTAGCGGGAGGGCCCTACAATGAGCAGTTCTTC
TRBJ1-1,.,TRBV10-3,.,CAISESGGGNTEAFF,TGTGCCATCAGTGAGTCAGGGGGAGGGAACACTGAAGCTTTCTTT
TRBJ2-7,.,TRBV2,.,CASLRSEQYF,TGTGCCAGCCTGAGAAGCGAGCAGTACTTC
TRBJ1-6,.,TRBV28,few,CASSMNSPLHF,TGTGCCAGCAGCATGAATTCACCCCTCCACTTT
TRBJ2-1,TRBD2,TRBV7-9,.,CASSLGTSLIEQFF,TGTGCCAGCAGCTTAGGGACTAGCTTGATTGAGCAGTTCTTC
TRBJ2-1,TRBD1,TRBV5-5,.,CASSLAMGQPYNEQFF,TGTGCCAGCAGCTTGGCTATGGGACAGCCTTACAATGAGCAGTTCTTC
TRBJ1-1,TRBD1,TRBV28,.,CASSLSPGQGAQIGAFF,TGTGCCAGCAGTTTATCGCCGGGACAGGGGGCGCAAATAGGAGCTTTCTTT
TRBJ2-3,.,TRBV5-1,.,CASSLVQSTDTQYF,TGCGCCAGCAGCTTGGTTCAGAGCACAGATACGCAGTATTTT
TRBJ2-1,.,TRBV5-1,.,CASSLLESYNEQFF,TGCGCCAGCAGCTTGCTAGAATCCTACAATGAGCAGTTCTTC
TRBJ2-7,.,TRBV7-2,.,CASSLIPPTGEQYF,TGTGCCAGCAGCTTAATACCGCCGACGGGCGAGCAGTACTTC
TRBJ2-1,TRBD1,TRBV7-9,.,CASSLVKGANIGEYNEQFF,TGTGCCAGCAGCTTAGTTAAGGGGGCAAACATCGGGGAGTACAATGAGCAGTTCTTC
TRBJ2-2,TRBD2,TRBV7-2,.,CASSFGGRNTGELFF,TGTGCCAGCAGCTTCGGCGGGAGGAACACCGGGGAGCTGTTTTTT
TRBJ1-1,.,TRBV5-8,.,CASSLGGKSEAFF,TGTGCCAGCAGCTTGGGAGGGAAATCTGAAGCTTTCTTT
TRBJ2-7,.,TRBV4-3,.,CASSQNQGSSYEQYF,TGCGCCAGCAGCCAAAATCAGGGAAGCTCCTACGAGCAGTACTTC
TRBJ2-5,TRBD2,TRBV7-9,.,CASSPSGEQETQYF,TGTGCCAGCAGCCCCAGCGGGGAACAAGAGACCCAGTACTTC
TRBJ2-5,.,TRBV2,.,CAGETQYF,TGCGCGGGGGAGACCCAGTACTTC
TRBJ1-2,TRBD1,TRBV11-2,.,CASSTGVGYGYTF,TGTGCCAGCAGCACAGGGGTGGGCTATGGCTACACCTTC
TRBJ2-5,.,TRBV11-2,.,CASSLDSSETQYF,TGTGCCAGCAGCTTAGATTCCTCAGAGACCCAGTACTTC
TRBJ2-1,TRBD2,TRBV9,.,CASSATGTSHPNEQFF,TGTGCCAGCAGCGCAACCGGGACTAGCCACCCCAATGAGCAGTTCTTC
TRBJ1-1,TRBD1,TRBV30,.,CASGQGANTEAFF,TGTGCCTCCGGACAGGGAGCGAACACTGAAGCTTTCTTT
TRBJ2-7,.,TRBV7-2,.,CASSSQYEQYF,TGTGCCAGCAGCTCCCAGTACGAGCAGTACTTC
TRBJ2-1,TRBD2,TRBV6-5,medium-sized,CASSAPGLAVYKQFF,TGTGCCAGCAGTGCCCCGGGACTAGCGGTTTACAAGCAGTTCTTC
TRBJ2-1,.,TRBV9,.,CASSASTGRAYNEQFF,TGTGCCAGCAGCGCCTCGACAGGGAGGGCCTACAATGAGCAGTTCTTC
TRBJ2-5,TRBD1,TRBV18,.,CASSPRDRGLETQYF,TGTGCCAGCTCCCCGAGGGACAGGGGCTTGGAGACCCAGTACTTC
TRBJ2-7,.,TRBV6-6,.,CASRGELVTYEQYF,TGTGCCAGCAGGGGCGAATTGGTTACCTACGAGCAGTACTTC
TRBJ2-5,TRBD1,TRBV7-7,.,CASSSLQGVETQYF,TGTGCTAGCAGCTCATTACAGGGGGTAGAGACCCAGTACTTC
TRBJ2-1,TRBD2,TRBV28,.,CASSLWGGTTDNEQFF,TGTGCCAGCAGTTTATGGGGAGGGACTACCGACAATGAGCAGTTCTTC
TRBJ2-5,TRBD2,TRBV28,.,CASNLIRQGLAGGARETQYF,TGTGCCAGCAACCTCATACGGCAGGGACTAGCGGGAGGGGCTCGCGAGACCCAGTACTTC
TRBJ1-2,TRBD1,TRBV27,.,CASSPTGQGTYGYTF,TGTGCCAGCAGTCCTACGGGACAGGGGACCTATGGCTACACCTTC
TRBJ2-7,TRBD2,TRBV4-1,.,CASSQAYGLATYEQYF,TGCGCCAGCAGCCAAGCCTATGGACTAGCGACCTACGAGCAGTACTTC
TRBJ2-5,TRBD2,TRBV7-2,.,CASRSLGGLAGIETQYF,TGTGCCAGCAGATCCCTCGGCGGCCTAGCGGGAATCGAGACCCAGTACTTC
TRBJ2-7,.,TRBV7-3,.,CASSLFLGAKKAYEQYF,TGTGCCAGCAGCTTATTCCTCGGGGCTAAGAAGGCCTACGAGCAGTACTTC
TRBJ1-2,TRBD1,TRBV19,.,CASRGSGQGATEYGYTF,TGTGCCAGTAGGGGATCTGGACAGGGGGCAACAGAATATGGCTACACCTTC
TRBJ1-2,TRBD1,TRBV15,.,CATSGNRGIGYTF,TGTGCCACCAGCGGAAACAGGGGTATTGGCTACACCTTC
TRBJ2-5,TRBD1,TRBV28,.,CASSSGQGQETQYF,TGTGCCAGCAGTTCGGGACAGGGACAAGAGACCCAGTACTTC
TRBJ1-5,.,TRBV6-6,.,CASSPGGVKQPQHF,TGTGCCAGCAGCCCGGGGGGAGTGAAACAGCCCCAGCATTTT
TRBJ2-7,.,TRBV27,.,CASSSPGRYGNEQYF,TGTGCCAGCAGTTCGCCGGGACGTTATGGGAACGAGCAGTACTTC
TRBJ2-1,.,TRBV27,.,CASSLSPGYPGFF,TGTGCCAGCAGTTTATCGCCGGGGTATCCGGGGTTCTTC
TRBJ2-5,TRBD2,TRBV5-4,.,CASSLISGTSGRKTQYF,TGTGCCAGCAGCCTGATATCAGGGACTAGCGGGAGGAAGACCCAGTACTTC
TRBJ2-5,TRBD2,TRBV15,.,CATSMLAGGQETQYF,TGTGCCACCAGCATGCTAGCGGGAGGCCAAGAGACCCAGTACTTC
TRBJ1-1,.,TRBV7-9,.,CASSHFGGVRAEAFF,TGTGCCAGCAGCCACTTTGGAGGGGTTCGGGCTGAAGCTTTCTTT
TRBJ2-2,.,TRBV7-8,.,CASSLLGRVGTGELFF,TGTGCCAGCAGCTTATTGGGTAGGGTCGGCACCGGGGAGCTGTTTTTT
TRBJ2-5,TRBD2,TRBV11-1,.,CASSFWTSGRAGETQYF,TGTGCCAGCAGCTTCTGGACTAGCGGGAGGGCCGGGGAGACCCAGTACTTC
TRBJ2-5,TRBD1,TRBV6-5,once,CASSQGQSQETQYF,TGTGCCAGCAGCCAGGGACAGAGTCAAGAGACCCAGTACTTC
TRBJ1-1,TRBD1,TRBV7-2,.,CASSPMGGGASTEAFF,TGTGCCAGCAGCCCAATGGGAGGGGGCGCTTCCACTGAAGCTTTCTTT
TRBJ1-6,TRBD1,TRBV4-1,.,CASSQRQGFNSSPLHF,TGCGCCAGCAGCCAGCGACAGGGGTTTAATTCCTCACCCCTCCACTTT
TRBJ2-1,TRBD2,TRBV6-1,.,CASSELVAGGYNEQFF,TGTGCCAGCAGTGAATTAGTAGCGGGAGGGTACAATGAGCAGTTCTTC
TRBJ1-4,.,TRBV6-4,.,CASSVQWDEKLFF,TGTGCCAGCAGTGTCCAGTGGGATGAAAAACTGTTTTTT
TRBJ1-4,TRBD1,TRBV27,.,CASSRSGGGVREKLFF,TGTGCCAGCAGTCGGTCAGGGGGCGGGGTACGGGAAAAACTGTTTTTT
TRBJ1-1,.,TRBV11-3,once,CASRPRANTEAFF,TGTGCCAGCAGACCCCGGGCGAACACTGAAGCTTTCTTT
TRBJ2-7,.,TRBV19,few,CASQDAFYEQYF,TGTGCCAGCCAGGACGCCTTCTACGAGCAGTACTTC